What follows describes a single T cell receptor beta chain. Its specificity is unknown. The data stem from a study of T-cell reconstitution after alpha-beta-depleted transplantation in children. The study's findings and limits: Reports say that about two months after transplant, the alpha-beta T cells came out of several hundred graft clones that had expanded. Certain patients had high TCRbeta diversity at day 60, and it came from recipient T cells and thymic progenitors that survived. Diversity and T-cell counts at one year after transplant derived mostly from new T cells.

Unique molecular identifiers tagged the TCRbeta library. TCRdb reanalysed the PCR reads using MiXCR and keeps one entry per CDR3 protein. The top ten clones hold around a third of a sample with 530,000 or so distinct CDR3 sequences, 25% to 30% of them seen once. Germline V lookup: CDR1 SQVTM, CDR2 ANQGSEA. Trimming took off 5 bases at V and 0 bases at J, with 10 bases between the two ends. The CDR3 length is 13 residues. The receptor was derived from a boy under two years old with Wiskott-Aldrich syndrome, due to receive a stem cell transplant. This sample comprised PBMCs, obtained before TCRalphabeta/CD19-depleted stem cell transplant. This sequence joins TRBV29-1 and TRBJ1-1; D is unclear. The CDR3 DNA sequence: TGCAGCGTTACCTTATCACTGAACACTGAAGCTTTCTTT. This codes for CSVTLSLNTEAFF.